This T cell receptor (beta chain) was sequenced during a study of T cell changes during pregnancy in multiple sclerosis. Germline lookup yields CDR1 MNHNS and CDR2 SASEGT. This CDR3 is built from 14 residues. The ends were cut back, 7 bases at V and 4 bases at J, with 16 bases in the middle. Measured with immunoSEQ multiplex PCR; TCRdb has only the in-frame clones, and not every one. The sample records around 56,000 clones, more than 85% being singletons. Source: peripheral blood, taken in the third trimester of pregnancy. The chain couples TRBV6-1 to TRBJ2-5; D might be TRBD2 (6 bases). The TCR comes from a female donor in good health, enrolled as a control in a pregnancy study. CDR3 sequence (DNA): TGTGCCAGCAAAGTGGCGGGATCTGGAGAGACCCAGTACTTC. The encoded protein is CASKVAGSGETQYF.